These 5 T cell receptor beta chains originate from one sample sequenced in a study of T cell responses to AZD1222 COVID-19 vaccine. Sequencing was performed with immunoSEQ multiplex PCR; in TCRdb, only in-frame clones are kept and a portion is missing. The sample yields fewer than 250,000 clones, more than 85% seen once. The specimen was peripheral blood, collected on day 0 of MenACWY control vaccination. Receptor source: an adult in good health.

V usage is TRBV6-5 and J usage is TRBJ1-1; D perhaps matches TRBD1 (6 bases). The CDR3 loop spans 15 amino acids. The germline V gene encodes CDR1 MNHEY and CDR2 SVGAGI. Between the trimmed V and J ends, which lost 6 bases and 0 bases, there was a span of 14 bases. The CDR3 DNA sequence: TGTGCCAGCAGAACTGGAGACAGGCTGAACACTGAAGCTTTCTTT. It specifies CASRTGDRLNTEAFF.

The V call is TRBV2, the J call TRBJ1-2; D not resolved. V lost 2 bases to trimming and J lost 0 bases, with 4 bases between them. This CDR3 is built from 13 residues. Germline V gene sequence: CDR1 SNHLY, CDR2 FYNNEI. The CDR3 reads CASSEHPNYGYTF. CDR3 coding DNA: TGTGCCAGCAGTGAACATCCTAACTATGGCTACACCTTC.

The rearrangement links TRBV28 to TRBJ1-5, with TRBD1 matching over 10 bases. This CDR3 has 15 amino acids. Per germline, CDR1 MDHEN and CDR2 SYDVKM. The V and J ends lost 7 bases and 2 bases, in that order; junction bases with no gene match: 5. This chain's CDR3 is CASTEGTGGNQPQHF. The CDR3 DNA follows: TGTGCCAGCACCGAGGGGACAGGGGGCAATCAGCCCCAGCATTTT.

The gene calls are TRBV6-2 or TRBV6-3 and TRBJ1-6; perhaps TRBD1 as D (5 bases). The CDR3 spans 14 residues. The germline gives CDR1 MNHEY, CDR2 SVGEGT. The V end lost 2 bases, the J end lost 6 bases, and 8 bases lay between the germline ends. CDR3 sequence: CASSYTGGNSPLHF. In DNA, the CDR3 is TGTGCCAGCAGTTACACAGGCGGTAATTCACCCCTCCACTTT.

The gene calls are TRBV9 and TRBJ1-3; D ambiguous. Germline V gives CDR1 SGDLS, CDR2 YYNGEE. The CDR3 has 17 amino acids. The germline V and J ends were trimmed by 0 bases and 0 bases, with 13 bases remaining between them. This chain's CDR3 is CASSVAARHTSGNTIYF. CDR3 sequence (DNA): TGTGCCAGCAGCGTAGCGGCCCGACATACCTCTGGAAACACCATATATTTT. The full variable domain, its missing parts supplied by reference TRBV9 and TRBJ1-3, is DSGVTQTPKHLITATGQRVTLRCSPRSGDLSVYWYQQSLDQGLQFLIQYYNGEERAKGNILERFSAQQFPDLHSELNLSSLELGDSALYFCASSVAARHTSGNTIYFGEGSWLTVV.